Below are 24 T cell receptor beta chains sequenced from a single sample in a study of metastatic and nonmetastatic thyroid tumors. TCRdb ran MiXCR on the PCR reads. The sample has under 30,000 clones, under 25% seen once; the top ten hold under 2.5%. Treatment of any kind had been given to no patient before thyroid surgery. Sequenced material: blood. The receptors come from a female donor with papillary thyroid cancer or a benign thyroid nodule (not recorded which). Some clones in this sample may be carry-over from other donors' samples.

This clone appeared many times. The chain recombines TRBV3-1 with TRBJ1-2, with unresolved D. Between the trimmed V and J ends, which lost 5 bases and 4 bases, there was a span of 8 bases. Germline CDR1 is LGHDT and CDR2 is YNNKEL (reference sequence). The CDR3 has 12 residues. CDR3 nucleotides: TGTGCCAGCAGCTCCCGGAGCTATGGCTACACCTTC. It encodes CASSSRSYGYTF. The full variable domain, rest sourced from reference TRBV3-1 and TRBJ1-2, is DTAVSQTPKYLVTQMGNDKSIKCEQNLGHDTMYWYKQDSKKFLKIMFSYNNKELIINETVPNRFSPKSPDKAHLNLHINSLELGDSAVYFCASSSRSYGYTFGSGTRLTVV.

This clone was seen at least ten times. The genes are TRBV7-8 and TRBJ1-4, with 7 bases aligning to TRBD1. This CDR3 is built from 15 residues. Germline CDR1 SGHVS, CDR2 FQNEAQ. The J segment lost 1 base and the V segment lost 4 bases, leaving 3 bases of the junction unmatched. CDR3 protein: CASSSPGGTNEKLFF. CDR3 DNA: TGTGCCAGCAGCTCACCAGGGGGAACTAATGAAAAACTGTTTTTT.

This clone showed up just a few times. The germline gene is not matched at one end of the junction; a read error may be the cause. V is TRBV6-1 and J is TRBJ1-5, with D hard to call. Germline V CDR1 and CDR2: MNHNS, SASEGT. The CDR3 length is 15 residues. This CDR3 reads CASSSSMDGNHPQHF. The CDR3 region has the DNA TGTGCCAGCAGTTCTTCAATGGACGGGAATCATCCCCAGCATTTT.

In this sample, this clone is medium-sized (0.01 to 0.1%). The gene calls are TRBV27 and TRBJ2-7; 16 bases match TRBD2. CDR3 length: 14 amino acids. Germline-derived CDR1 and CDR2 are MNHEY and SMNVEV (reference sequence). J lost 6 bases, V lost 5 bases, and 1 base had no gene match. The CDR3 protein is CASSGTSGRGEQYF. CDR3 in DNA: TGTGCCAGCAGTGGGACTAGCGGGAGGGGCGAGCAGTACTTC.

This clone has a count of ten or more. The J gene is TRBJ2-5, the V gene TRBV30; 12 bases match TRBD2. Germline V CDR1 and CDR2: GTSNPN, SVGIG (reference sequence). The CDR3 totals 14 residues. Losses at the gene ends were 3 bases for V and 9 bases for J; bases not matched to a gene: 8. The CDR3 sequence: CAWRLAGGLAAQYF. The CDR3 bases are TGTGCCTGGAGGCTAGCGGGAGGGCTCGCGGCCCAGTACTTC.

This clone occurred many times. The chain is built from TRBV20-1 and TRBJ2-3; 13 bases are a match to TRBD2. Per the germline V gene, CDR1 is DFQATT and CDR2 is SNEGSKA (reference sequence). V lost 4 bases, J lost 5 bases, and 12 bases stayed unmatched. The CDR3 totals 17 residues. The CDR3 coding sequence is TGCAGTGCTACGGAAACTAGCGGGAGGGCCCACCTAGATACGCAGTATTTT. Protein: CSATETSGRAHLDTQYF.

This clone appeared many times. J is TRBJ1-5 and V is TRBV27; no clear D. Trimming took 4 bases from V and 10 from J, leaving 23 bases between them. The CDR3 has 16 residues. Germline V gene lookup returns CDR1 MNHEY and CDR2 SMNVEV (reference sequence). The CDR3 DNA reads TGTGCCAGCAGTTCGCGGGCCTTCAATATTTGGGGTCCCCAGCATTTT. Its protein product is CASSSRAFNIWGPQHF.

With respect to this clone: A single base separates this from a much larger clone, so it may be a read error. The chain couples TRBV20-1 to TRBJ1-4; a possible D gene is TRBD1 (5 bases). Germline V lookup: CDR1 DFQATT, CDR2 SNEGSKA (reference sequence). This CDR3 comprises 13 residues. V was clipped by 1 base and J by 9 bases, with 12 bases between them. Here the CDR3 DNA reads TGCAGTGCTAGAGCCATGGAGGGGAAAAAACTGTTTTTT. It translates to CSARAMEGKKLFF.

This clone was observed many times. The chain joins TRBV6-1 to TRBJ2-2; D is unclear. Per the germline V gene, CDR1 is MNHNS and CDR2 is SASEGT. The CDR3 consists of 14 residues. Trimming took off 1 base at V and 3 bases at J, with 6 bases between the two ends. The CDR3 here is CASSEVLDTGELFF. In DNA form, the CDR3 reads TGTGCCAGCAGTGAAGTCCTAGACACCGGGGAGCTGTTTTTT.

This clone was detected ten times or more. The V gene is TRBV7-2, the J gene TRBJ2-7; 11 positions match TRBD2. The germline CDR1 and CDR2 sequences are SGHTA and FQGNSA. J gave up 2 bases and V 6 bases, and 6 bases lay outside the gene matches. This CDR3 comprises 15 residues. The CDR3 region is CASRPTSGGPYEQYF. CDR3 nucleotides: TGTGCCAGCAGACCCACTAGCGGGGGTCCCTACGAGCAGTACTTC.

This clone was counted at least ten times. The genes are TRBV6-1 and TRBJ1-2, with unresolved D. The CDR3 covers 13 residues. Germline values: CDR1 MNHNS, CDR2 SASEGT. The V end lost 7 bases, the J end lost 10 bases, and 19 bases lay between the germline ends. The CDR3 DNA is TGTGCCAGCAAGCGGCAGGTTATTGATTCCTACACCTTC. It is translated as CASKRQVIDSYTF.

This chain connects TRBV7-3 to TRBJ2-6, with a tentative D call TRBD1 (6 bases). There are 16 residues in the CDR3. With 2 bases removed from V and 11 bases from J, the gap between germline ends came to 19 bases. Germline V lookup: CDR1 SGHTA, CDR2 FQGTGA. The CDR3 loop reads CASSLHKGAGGYVLTF. The CDR3 nucleotides are TGTGCCAGCAGCTTACATAAAGGGGCTGGGGGCTACGTCCTGACTTTC.

This chain uses TRBV7-9 with TRBJ1-2; D gene uncertain. The V end lost 5 bases, the J end lost 6 bases, and 10 bases lay between the germline ends. Germline loops: CDR1 SEHNR, CDR2 FQNEAQ (reference sequence). This CDR3 region has 12 residues. CDR3 protein: CASSEATDGYTF. The CDR3 DNA is TGTGCCAGCAGCGAAGCTACTGATGGCTACACCTTC.

The genes are TRBV4-1 and TRBJ2-7; 7 bases are a match to TRBD1. The CDR3 has 15 amino acids. CDR1 and CDR2 (germline): MGHRA, YSYEKL. The junction had 8 bases not matched to a gene; V was cut back by 4 bases and J by 2 bases. The CDR3 DNA sequence: TGCGCCAGCAGCCTGGGGTCGGACAGGCCCTACGAGCAGTACTTC. The encoded protein is CASSLGSDRPYEQYF.

At least ten counts were recorded for this clone. Other DNA sequences in this specimen translate into the identical CDR3. This rearrangement joins TRBV9 to TRBJ2-3; 9 nucleotides align to TRBD2. Germline V gives CDR1 SGDLS, CDR2 YYNGEE. Losses at the gene ends were 4 bases for V and 0 bases for J; bases not matched to a gene: 9. The CDR3 has 17 amino acids. The CDR3 loop reads CASSPGSGGFSTDTQYF. The CDR3, as DNA: TGTGCCAGCAGCCCCGGGAGCGGGGGGTTTAGCACAGATACGCAGTATTTT.

This clone was counted at least ten times. This may be a read error: a much more frequent sequence differs by one nucleotide. The rearrangement uses TRBV19 and TRBJ1-1; TRBD1 aligns across 8 bases. The junction had 13 bases not matched to a gene; V was cut back by 1 base and J by 0 bases. The CDR3 extends over 19 amino acids. Germline CDR1 LNHDA, CDR2 SQIVND (reference sequence). Here the CDR3 reads CASSIGAGQVLLMNTEAFF. CDR3 DNA sequence: TGTGCCAGTAGTATAGGAGCGGGACAGGTGCTTCTAATGAACACTGAAGCTTTCTTT. Drawing the rest from reference TRBV19 and TRBJ1-1, the complete variable domain is DGGITQSPKYLFRKEGQNVTLSCEQNLNHDAMYWYRQDPGQGLRLIYYSQIVNDFQKGDIAEGYSVSREKKESFPLTVTSAQKNPTAFYLCASSIGAGQVLLMNTEAFFGQGTRLTVV.

This clone was counted many times. A much larger clone sits a single nucleotide away, making a read error possible. The J gene is TRBJ2-1, the V gene TRBV4-2, with TRBD2 matching 8 bases. The CDR3 runs 15 residues. Trimming removed 5 bases from V and 2 bases from J; junction bases left unmatched: 5. Germline values: CDR1 LGHNA, CDR2 YNFKEQ. The CDR3: CASSTTSGAYNEQFF. The CDR3 nucleotides read TGTGCCAGCAGCACCACTAGCGGCGCCTACAATGAGCAGTTCTTC.

In this sample, this clone turned up many times. Since a much larger clone is just one base distant, this may be a read error. Other DNA variants within this sample encode the same CDR3. The chain combines TRBV4-2 with TRBJ2-6; D is undetermined. The CDR3 contains 16 residues. Germline CDR1 reads LGHNA; CDR2 reads YNFKEQ. V shed 0 bases and J shed 4 bases, with 10 bases lying between them. Here the CDR3 reads CASSQDSDSGANVLTF. The DNA of the CDR3 is TGTGCCAGCAGCCAAGATTCAGACTCCGGGGCCAACGTCCTGACTTTC.

This clone was counted many times. The J gene is TRBJ2-6, the V gene TRBV11-1; TRBD1 is a possible D gene (5 bases). Germline V gene lookup returns CDR1 SGHAT and CDR2 FQDESV (reference sequence). The ends were cut back, 2 bases at V and 2 bases at J, with 10 bases in the middle. The CDR3 totals 16 residues. The CDR3 nucleotides read TGTGCCAGCAGCTTACATAAAGGGGCTGGGGCCAACGTCCTGACTTTC. Translating it yields CASSLHKGAGANVLTF.

Points on this clone: A read error may account for a junction end that differs from germline. The gene calls are TRBV6-1 and TRBJ2-6, with 7 bases fitting TRBD1. The CDR3 is made up of 17 amino acids. Germline assignment: CDR1 MNHNS and CDR2 SASEGT. The CDR3 loop is CASSRQGTSSGNNVLTF. The CDR3 DNA follows: TGTGCCAGCAGCAGACAGGGAACGTCTTCCGGGAACAACGTCCTGACGTTC.

This clone was seen at least ten times. The chain carries TRBV6-5 and TRBJ1-3; weak D call: TRBD1 (5 bases). Trimming took off 0 bases at V and 2 bases at J, with 8 bases between the two ends. The CDR3 has 15 amino acids. From germline, CDR1 is MNHEY and CDR2 SVGAGI. CDR3 DNA: TGTGCCAGCAGTTACTCGTTGGGGGCTGGAAACACCATATATTTT. Encoded protein: CASSYSLGAGNTIYF.

This clone has more than one count but fewer than ten. The CDR3: CASSIYRVVGGRLQHF. In nucleotides, the CDR3 is TGTGCCAGCAGTATCTACAGGGTCGTGGGCGGGAGGCTCCAGCATTTT. The chain uses TRBV12-3 or TRBV12-4 and TRBJ1-5; possible D gene TRBD1, 6 bases. The CDR3 contains 16 residues. The V end was cut by 5 bases, the J end by 12 bases, with 26 bases between.

Ten or more counts support this clone. This chain links TRBV5-1 with TRBJ2-2, with D maybe TRBD2 (5 bases). Germline CDR1 is SGHRS and CDR2 is YFSETQ. V lost 7 bases and J lost 7, with 14 bases in between. This CDR3 region has 13 residues. The CDR3 bases are TGCGCCAGCTCACAGACTACTGACGGGGAGCTGTTTTTT. Protein: CASSQTTDGELFF.

This clone is termed medium-sized. The chain is built from TRBV7-2 and TRBJ2-7; D unclear. The germline CDR1 and CDR2 sequences are SGHTA and FQGNSA. The CDR3 loop spans 12 amino acids. V was clipped by 1 base and J by 6 bases, with 7 bases between them. CDR3 amino acids: CASSLVATEQYF. The CDR3 bases are TGTGCCAGCAGCTTAGTGGCCACCGAGCAGTACTTC.